Listed here are 21 T cell receptor beta chains from one sample, sequenced in a study of cytomegalovirus exposure and HLA in healthy donors. Amplification used 60 Vbeta primers and 13 Jbeta primers. This table comes from immunoSEQ multiplex PCR, and its TCRdb copy is limited to in-frame clones, with some not included. In the table there are about 130,000 clones, over 60% of which are singletons. Input material: PBMCs. The receptors originated from a human donor in good health.

The rearrangement joins TRBV28 to TRBJ1-1; no clear D gene. Germline values: CDR1 MDHEN, CDR2 SYDVKM. V was pared by 8 bases and J by 10 bases, with 20 bases between. There are 13 residues in the CDR3. The CDR3 DNA follows: TGTGCCAGCTACACCCGAGGAAGTGGTATAGCTTTCTTT. This gives the protein CASYTRGSGIAFF.

The rearrangement uses TRBV27 and TRBJ2-5; 8 nucleotides align to TRBD2. With 6 bases clipped from V and 4 bases from J, the junction kept 7 bases outside the gene matches. Germline assignment: CDR1 MNHEY and CDR2 SMNVEV (reference sequence). CDR3 size: 14 residues. CDR3 sequence: CASSGYGTRETQYF. CDR3 coding DNA: TGTGCCAGCAGCGGATACGGGACTAGAGAGACCCAGTACTTC.

The chain has TRBV9 and TRBJ2-3, with D possibly being TRBD1 (6 bases). The germline V gene encodes CDR1 SGDLS and CDR2 YYNGEE. The V gene lost 0 bases and the J gene lost 6 bases, with 14 bases spanning the gap. This CDR3 contains 15 residues. The CDR3 coding sequence is TGTGCCAGCAGCGTAGAGGGGGTGGGACGGGATACGCAGTATTTT. This encodes CASSVEGVGRDTQYF. Looking up the rest from reference TRBV9 and TRBJ2-3 gives the full variable domain: DSGVTQTPKHLITATGQRVTLRCSPRSGDLSVYWYQQSLDQGLQFLIQYYNGEERAKGNILERFSAQQFPDLHSELNLSSLELGDSALYFCASSVEGVGRDTQYFGPGTRLTVL.

The chain couples TRBV6-4 to TRBJ2-3, with 8 positions matching TRBD2. CDR1 and CDR2 from the germline V gene are MRHNA and SNTAGT. The CDR3 is made up of 15 amino acids. V lost 6 bases and J lost 1; bases outside the gene matches: 6. The CDR3 spells CASSDPGLGTDTQYF. In DNA, the CDR3 is TGTGCCAGCAGCGATCCGGGACTAGGCACAGATACGCAGTATTTT.

The chain employs TRBV2 and TRBJ2-5, with 7 bases fitting TRBD2. V dropped 2 bases and J dropped 5; count of bases not matched to a gene: 11. Germline V lookup: CDR1 SNHLY, CDR2 FYNNEI. CDR3 size: 16 residues. The CDR3 coding sequence is TGTGCCAGCAGTGAAATGATTTCAATCGGGAGGGAGACCCAGTACTTC. Amino acids: CASSEMISIGRETQYF.

This chain connects TRBV29-1 to TRBJ2-3; D gene unclear. This CDR3 contains 16 residues. Germline lookup yields CDR1 SQVTM and CDR2 ANQGSEA. The ends were cut back, 0 bases at V and 0 bases at J, with 13 bases in the middle. Here the CDR3 reads CSVEEPQLRSTDTQYF. The CDR3 DNA sequence: TGCAGCGTTGAAGAACCTCAACTCCGGAGCACAGATACGCAGTATTTT.

This clone is a singleton in its sample. The chain combines TRBV6-5 with TRBJ2-3; 7 positions agree with TRBD2. V was pared by 4 bases and J by 5 bases, with 3 bases of the junction left unmatched. There are 13 residues in the CDR3. CDR1 is MNHEY, CDR2 SVGAGI, per germline. In DNA form, the CDR3 reads TGTGCCAGCAGTTGGGGGGGGAAAGATACGCAGTATTTT. This gives the protein CASSWGGKDTQYF.

The V gene is TRBV2, the J gene TRBJ2-3; D is ambiguous. The CDR3 runs to 14 residues. Between the trimmed V and J ends, which lost 7 bases and 4 bases, there was a span of 15 bases. In germline, CDR1 is SNHLY, CDR2 FYNNEI. CDR3 sequence: CASTMPQYSDTQYF. CDR3 in DNA: TGTGCCAGCACCATGCCCCAGTATTCAGATACGCAGTATTTT.

The V and J genes are TRBV2 and TRBJ2-7; 8 bases line up with TRBD2. Trimming cost V 2 bases and J 0 bases; bases outside gene matches: 12. The CDR3 contains 18 residues. CDR1 and CDR2 (germline): SNHLY, FYNNEI. CDR3: CASSENGFDGTSSYEQYF. CDR3 coding DNA: TGTGCCAGCAGTGAAAACGGTTTTGATGGGACTAGCTCCTACGAGCAGTACTTC. Full variable domain (rest looked up from reference TRBV2 and TRBJ2-7): EPEVTQTPSHQVTQMGQEVILRCVPISNHLYFYWYRQILGQKVEFLVSFYNNEISEKSEIFDDQFSVERPDGSNFTLKIRSTKLEDSAMYFCASSENGFDGTSSYEQYFGPGTRLTVT.

V gene TRBV7-3 combines with J gene TRBJ2-7; TRBD1 matches 8 bases. Unmatched junction bases numbered 3, after V lost 0 bases and J lost 2 bases. CDR3 length: 15 residues. Germline V gene data show CDR1 as SGHTA and CDR2 as FQGTGA. The CDR3 spells CASSLTGQGAYEQYF. DNA of the CDR3: TGTGCCAGCAGCTTAACCGGACAGGGCGCCTACGAGCAGTACTTC.

This clone was counted a few times. This chain links TRBV7-8 with TRBJ2-5, with D tentatively TRBD1 (6 bases). The V end lost 1 base, the J end lost 2 bases, and 8 bases lay between the germline ends. CDR1 is SGHVS, CDR2 FQNEAQ, per germline. This CDR3 comprises 14 residues. CDR3 in amino acids: CASSLGTDQETQYF. DNA for the CDR3: TGTGCCAGCAGCTTAGGGACAGATCAAGAGACCCAGTACTTC.

The chain couples TRBV19 to TRBJ1-1; 8 bases agree with TRBD1. The CDR3 covers 14 residues. The V segment lost 3 bases and the J segment 3 bases; nucleotides outside the gene matches: 3. The germline V gene has CDR1 LNHDA and CDR2 SQIVND (reference sequence). The CDR3 bases are TGTGCCAGTAGTATTGGACAGGGAGACACTGAAGCTTTCTTT. It translates to CASSIGQGDTEAFF.

Remarks on this clone: At one boundary the junction diverges from the germline segment, which might be a read error. The CDR3 loop is CASSSDTKRFLLDF. The CDR3 DNA follows: TGTGCCAGCAGTTCGGACACAAAAAGGTTTCTTCTAGACTTC. The rearrangement joins TRBV6-1 to TRBJ2-5; a weak D match, TRBD1 (5 bases). The CDR3 has 14 amino acids. Looked up from germline, CDR1 is MNHNS and CDR2 is SASEGT.

The V gene is TRBV14, the J gene TRBJ2-2; tentatively, D is TRBD1 (6 bases). The CDR3 spans 15 residues. In germline, CDR1 is SGHDN, CDR2 FVKESK. Trimming took 2 bases from V and 6 from J, leaving 13 bases between them. CDR3 DNA: TGTGCCAGCAGCCAATTCACAGGGCGGGCCGGGGAGCTGTTTTTT. Translated: CASSQFTGRAGELFF.

The chain combines TRBV7-9 with TRBJ2-3; possible D gene TRBD2, 5 bases. Trimming pared 5 bases from V and 2 bases from J, leaving 17 bases between. CDR3 length: 16 residues. CDR1 is SEHNR and CDR2 is FQNEAQ in the germline V gene (reference sequence). The CDR3 sequence is CASSLTGIYHTDTQYF. For the CDR3, the DNA is TGTGCCAGCAGCCTAACGGGGATCTATCACACAGATACGCAGTATTTT.

This sequence joins TRBV7-9 and TRBJ1-3, with a possible D match to TRBD1 (6 bases). V was trimmed by 5 bases and J by 2 bases, leaving 10 bases between them. The CDR3 sequence is 14 residues long. The germline gives CDR1 SEHNR, CDR2 FQNEAQ (reference sequence). DNA for the CDR3: TGTGCCAGCAGCCGAGGACAGACTGGAAACACCATATATTTT. It yields the protein CASSRGQTGNTIYF.

This chain links TRBV7-3 with TRBJ1-2; 10 nucleotides match TRBD1. Per the germline V gene, CDR1 is SGHTA and CDR2 is FQGTGA. With V trimmed by 5 bases and J by 2 bases, 11 bases remained unmatched. CDR3 length: 17 amino acids. CDR3 bases: TGTGCCAGCAGCCTAGTGGGACAGGGGAAATTCAACTATGGCTACACCTTC. Amino acid sequence: CASSLVGQGKFNYGYTF.

The chain couples TRBV11-3 to TRBJ2-2; TRBD1 might be the D (6 bases). The CDR3 covers 16 residues. Trimming pared 5 bases from V and 2 bases from J, leaving 15 bases between. Germline V CDR1 and CDR2: SGHNT, YENEEA. Here the CDR3 DNA reads TGTGCCAGCAGCACAAGAGGGGGAATCAACACCGGGGAGCTGTTTTTT. As protein: CASSTRGGINTGELFF.

The chain joins TRBV5-1 to TRBJ1-6, with 7 bases matching TRBD1. Germline V lookup: CDR1 SGHRS, CDR2 YFSETQ. The V segment lost 1 base and the J segment 8 bases; nucleotides outside the gene matches: 6. The CDR3 extends over 15 amino acids. The CDR3: CASSLLAGTDSPLHF. The CDR3 DNA reads as TGCGCCAGCAGCTTGTTGGCAGGGACAGATTCACCCCTCCACTTT.

The J gene is TRBJ2-2, the V gene TRBV6-1; 8 bases are shared with TRBD2. The V segment lost 3 bases and the J segment 3 bases; nucleotides outside the gene matches: 0. CDR1 is MNHNS and CDR2 is SASEGT in the germline V gene. The CDR3 is 14 amino acids. The CDR3 DNA sequence: TGTGCCAGCAGTGACGGGGGGGACACCGGGGAGCTGTTTTTT. This codes for CASSDGGDTGELFF.

V and J are TRBV14 and TRBJ1-6, with 7 bases fitting TRBD1. With V trimmed by 6 bases and J by 7 bases, 6 bases remained unmatched. There are 14 residues in the CDR3. Germline V lookup: CDR1 SGHDN, CDR2 FVKESK. For the CDR3, the DNA is TGTGCCAGCAGTCTACAGGGGCAGAATTCACCCCTCCACTTT. Its protein product is CASSLQGQNSPLHF. Complete variable domain (other parts from reference TRBV14 and TRBJ1-6): EAGVTQFPSHSVIEKGQTVTLRCDPISGHDNLYWYRRVMGKEIKFLLHFVKESKQDESGMPNNRFLAERTGGTYSTLKVQPAELEDSGVYFCASSLQGQNSPLHFGNGTRLTVT.